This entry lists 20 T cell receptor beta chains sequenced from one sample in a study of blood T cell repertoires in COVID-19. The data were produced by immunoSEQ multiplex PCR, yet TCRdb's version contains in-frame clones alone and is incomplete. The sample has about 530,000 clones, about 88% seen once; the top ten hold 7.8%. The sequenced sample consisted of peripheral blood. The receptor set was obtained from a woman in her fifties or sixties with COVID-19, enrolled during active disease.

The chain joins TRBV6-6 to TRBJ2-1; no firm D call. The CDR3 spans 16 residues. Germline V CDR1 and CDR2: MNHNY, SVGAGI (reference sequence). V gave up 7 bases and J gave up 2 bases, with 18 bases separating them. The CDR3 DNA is TGTGCCAGCACCCCCGCATTGGTGGCAGCCTACAATGAGCAGTTCTTC. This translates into CASTPALVAAYNEQFF.

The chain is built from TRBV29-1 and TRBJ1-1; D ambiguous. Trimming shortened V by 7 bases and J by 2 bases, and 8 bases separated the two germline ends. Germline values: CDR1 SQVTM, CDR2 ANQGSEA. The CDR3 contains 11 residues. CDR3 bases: TGCAGCGCAAACAGAAACACTGAAGCTTTCTTT. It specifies CSANRNTEAFF.

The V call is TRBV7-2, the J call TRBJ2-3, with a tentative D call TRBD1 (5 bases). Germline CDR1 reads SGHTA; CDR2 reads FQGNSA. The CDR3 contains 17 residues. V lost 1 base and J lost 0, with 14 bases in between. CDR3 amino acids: CASSLGGSYYSTDTQYF. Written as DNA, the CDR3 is TGTGCCAGCAGCTTAGGGGGCAGCTACTATAGCACAGATACGCAGTATTTT. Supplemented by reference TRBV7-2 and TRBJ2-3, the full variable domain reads GAGVSQSPSNKVTEKGKDVELRCDPISGHTALYWYRQSLGQGLEFLIYFQGNSAPDKSGLPSDRFSAERTGGSVSTLTIQRTQQEDSAVYLCASSLGGSYYSTDTQYFGPGTRLTVL.

As DNA, the CDR3 is TGTGCCAGCTGGGACAGGGCCGAGCAGTACTTC. Protein sequence: CASWDRAEQYF. V gene TRBV28 combines with J gene TRBJ2-7, with 9 positions matching TRBD1. The CDR3 is 11 residues long. CDR1 MDHEN and CDR2 SYDVKM come from the germline V gene. V lost 8 bases to trimming and J lost 6 bases; unmatched junction nucleotides: 2.

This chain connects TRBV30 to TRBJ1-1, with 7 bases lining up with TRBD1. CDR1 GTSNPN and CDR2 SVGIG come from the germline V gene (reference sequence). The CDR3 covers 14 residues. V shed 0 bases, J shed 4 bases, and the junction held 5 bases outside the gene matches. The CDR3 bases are TGTGCCTGGAGTGTACAAGGGGGCATCACTGAAGCTTTCTTT. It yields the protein CAWSVQGGITEAFF.

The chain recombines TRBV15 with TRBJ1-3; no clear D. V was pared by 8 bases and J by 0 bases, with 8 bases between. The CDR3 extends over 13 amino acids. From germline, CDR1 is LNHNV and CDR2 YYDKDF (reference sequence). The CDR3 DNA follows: TGTGCCACCCGTGGGAGCTCTGGAAACACCATATATTTT. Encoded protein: CATRGSSGNTIYF.

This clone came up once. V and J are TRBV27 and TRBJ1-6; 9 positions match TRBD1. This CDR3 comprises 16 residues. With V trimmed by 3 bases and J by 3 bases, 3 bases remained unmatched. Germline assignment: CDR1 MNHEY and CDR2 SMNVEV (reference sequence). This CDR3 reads CASSFTGGFYNSPLHF. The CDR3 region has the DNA TGTGCCAGCAGTTTTACAGGGGGCTTCTATAATTCACCCCTCCACTTT.

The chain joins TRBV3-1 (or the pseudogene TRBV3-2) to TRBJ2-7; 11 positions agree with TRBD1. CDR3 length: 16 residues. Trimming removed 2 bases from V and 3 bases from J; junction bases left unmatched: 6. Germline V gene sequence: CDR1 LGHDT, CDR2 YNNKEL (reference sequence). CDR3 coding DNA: TGTGCCAGCAGCCAAAGTGGGGGACAGGGGGTCTACGAGCAGTACTTC. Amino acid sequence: CASSQSGGQGVYEQYF.

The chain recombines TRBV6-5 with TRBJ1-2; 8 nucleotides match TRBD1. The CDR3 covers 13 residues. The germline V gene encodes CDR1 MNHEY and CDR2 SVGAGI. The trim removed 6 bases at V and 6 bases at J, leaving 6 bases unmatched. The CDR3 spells CASRRTGSNGYTF. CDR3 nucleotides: TGTGCCAGCAGACGGACAGGGAGCAATGGCTACACCTTC.

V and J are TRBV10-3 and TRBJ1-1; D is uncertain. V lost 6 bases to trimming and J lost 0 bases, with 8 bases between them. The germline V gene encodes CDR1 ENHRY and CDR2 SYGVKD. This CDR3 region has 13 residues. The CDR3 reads CAISASVNTEAFF. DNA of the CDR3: TGTGCCATCAGCGCCTCGGTGAACACTGAAGCTTTCTTT.

The CDR3: CASRGQLNTEAFF. As DNA, the CDR3 is TGTGCCAGCAGAGGACAGTTGAACACTGAAGCTTTCTTT. The chain has TRBV28 and TRBJ1-1; possibly TRBD1 for D (6 bases). The ends were cut back, 6 bases at V and 0 bases at J, with 8 bases in the middle. Germline V gives CDR1 MDHEN, CDR2 SYDVKM. The CDR3 runs to 13 residues.

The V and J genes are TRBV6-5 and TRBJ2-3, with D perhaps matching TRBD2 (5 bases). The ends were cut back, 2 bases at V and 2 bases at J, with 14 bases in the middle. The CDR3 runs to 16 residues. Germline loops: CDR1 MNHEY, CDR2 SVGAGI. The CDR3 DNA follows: TGTGCCAGCAGTTACGGTGTCGGGGTTTCCACAGATACGCAGTATTTT. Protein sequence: CASSYGVGVSTDTQYF.

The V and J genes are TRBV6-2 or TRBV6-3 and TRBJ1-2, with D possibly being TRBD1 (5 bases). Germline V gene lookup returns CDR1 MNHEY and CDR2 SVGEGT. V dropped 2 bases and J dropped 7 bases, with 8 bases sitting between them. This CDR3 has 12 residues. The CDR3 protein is CASSYKGSGYTF. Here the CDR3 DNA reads TGTGCCAGCAGTTACAAGGGGTCTGGCTACACCTTC.

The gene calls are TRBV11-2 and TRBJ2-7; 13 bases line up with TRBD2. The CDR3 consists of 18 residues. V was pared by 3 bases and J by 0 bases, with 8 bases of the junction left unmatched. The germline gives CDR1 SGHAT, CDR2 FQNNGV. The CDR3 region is CASSFMTSGGPSSYEQYF. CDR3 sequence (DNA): TGTGCCAGCAGCTTTATGACTAGCGGGGGGCCAAGCTCCTACGAGCAGTACTTC.

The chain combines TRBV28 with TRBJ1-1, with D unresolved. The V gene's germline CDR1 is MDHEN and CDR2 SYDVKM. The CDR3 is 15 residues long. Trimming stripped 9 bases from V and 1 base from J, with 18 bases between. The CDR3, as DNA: TGTGCCAGTCACGGACGGGGAGTACAGAACACTGAAGCTTTCTTT. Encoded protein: CASHGRGVQNTEAFF. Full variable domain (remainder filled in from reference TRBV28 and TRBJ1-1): DVKVTQSSRYLVKRTGEKVFLECVQDMDHENMFWYRQDPGLGLRLIYFSYDVKMKEKGDIPEGYSVSREKKERFSLILESASTNQTSMYLCASHGRGVQNTEAFFGQGTRLTVV.

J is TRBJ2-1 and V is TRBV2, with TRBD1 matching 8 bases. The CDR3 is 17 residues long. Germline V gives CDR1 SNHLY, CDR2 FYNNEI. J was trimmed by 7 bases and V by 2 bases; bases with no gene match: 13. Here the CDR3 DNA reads TGTGCCAGCAGTGAATCGTTAAGGACAGGGCTTAGGAATGAGCAGTTCTTC. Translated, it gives CASSESLRTGLRNEQFF.

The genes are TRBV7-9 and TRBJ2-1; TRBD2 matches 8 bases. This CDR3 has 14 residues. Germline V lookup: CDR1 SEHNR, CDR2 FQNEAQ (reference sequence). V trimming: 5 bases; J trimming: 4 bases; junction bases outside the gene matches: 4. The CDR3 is CASSVTSGYNEQFF. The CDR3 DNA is TGTGCCAGCAGCGTTACTAGCGGTTACAATGAGCAGTTCTTC.

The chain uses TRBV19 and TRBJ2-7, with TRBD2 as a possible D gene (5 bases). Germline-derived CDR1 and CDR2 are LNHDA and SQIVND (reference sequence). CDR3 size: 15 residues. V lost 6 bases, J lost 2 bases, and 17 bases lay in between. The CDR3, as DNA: TGTGCCAGTAGGCCGAGGGTAGGTCCCGCCTACGAGCAGTACTTC. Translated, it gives CASRPRVGPAYEQYF.

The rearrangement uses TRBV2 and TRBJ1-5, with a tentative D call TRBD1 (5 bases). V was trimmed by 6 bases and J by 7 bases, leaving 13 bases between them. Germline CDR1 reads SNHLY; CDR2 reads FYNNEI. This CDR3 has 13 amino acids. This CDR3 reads CASRIFTGQPQHF. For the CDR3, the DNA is TGTGCCAGCAGAATATTCACAGGACAGCCCCAGCATTTT.

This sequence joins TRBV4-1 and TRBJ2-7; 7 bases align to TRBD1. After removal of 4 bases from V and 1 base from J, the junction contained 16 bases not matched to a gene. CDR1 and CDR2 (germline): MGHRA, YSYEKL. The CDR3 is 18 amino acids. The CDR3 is CASSLQGAAMGQSYEQYF. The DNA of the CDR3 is TGCGCCAGCAGCCTTCAAGGGGCCGCGATGGGACAGTCCTACGAGCAGTACTTC.